The T cell receptor (beta chain) under discussion was sequenced for a study of blood T cells in healthy people across ages. Study conclusions and caveats: Getting older went along with TCR beta diversity per million T cells dropping roughly linearly. Donors of long life had a larger count of naive CD4+ cells and greater diversity than aged donors.

Primed by a sample-barcoded 5' primer and a J-beta primer mix, a second PCR proceeded for about 7 to 11 cycles. One entry per CDR3 protein results from TCRdb running MiXCR on the 5' RACE reads. The repertoire has around 850,000 distinct CDR3 sequences, 35% to 40% of them found once; the top ten carry around 13%. About this clonotype: The antigen is unknown.

The sample comprised blood. This clonotype was obtained from a man between 18 and 35 years old in good health.

In nucleotides, the CDR3 is TGTGCCAGCAGTTTCTTGGGCGGTTACTACGAGCAGTACTTC. The encoded protein is CASSFLGGYYEQYF. The chain recombines TRBV28 with TRBJ2-7, with D unresolved. The V gene's germline CDR1 is MDHEN and CDR2 SYDVKM. V lost 3 bases and J lost 3, with 12 bases in between. The CDR3 has 14 residues.